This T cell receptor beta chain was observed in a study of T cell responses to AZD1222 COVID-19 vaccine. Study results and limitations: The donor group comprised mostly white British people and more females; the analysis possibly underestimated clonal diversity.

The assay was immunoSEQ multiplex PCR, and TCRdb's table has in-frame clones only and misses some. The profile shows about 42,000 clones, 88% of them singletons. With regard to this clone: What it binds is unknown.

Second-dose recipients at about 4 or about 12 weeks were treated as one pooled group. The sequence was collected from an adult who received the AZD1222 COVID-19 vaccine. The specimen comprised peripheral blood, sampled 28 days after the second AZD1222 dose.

CDR3 residues: CASSQASSGIRETQYF. In DNA, the CDR3 is TGTGCCAGCAGCCAAGCATCGTCAGGGATACGAGAGACCCAGTACTTC. The chain employs TRBV3-1 (or the pseudogene TRBV3-2) and TRBJ2-5, with D possibly being TRBD1 (5 bases). Trimming removed 1 base from V and 4 bases from J, with 16 bases in between. Germline lookup yields CDR1 LGHDT and CDR2 YNNKEL (reference sequence). CDR3 length: 16 amino acids.